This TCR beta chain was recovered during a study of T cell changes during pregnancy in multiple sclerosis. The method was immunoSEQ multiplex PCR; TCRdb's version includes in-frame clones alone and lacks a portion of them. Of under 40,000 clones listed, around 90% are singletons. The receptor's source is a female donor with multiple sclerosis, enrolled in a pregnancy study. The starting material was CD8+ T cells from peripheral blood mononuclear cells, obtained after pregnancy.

The CDR3 nucleotides read TGTGCCAGCAGCCACAAACAGGGGGAGGGAAACACCATATATTTT. Protein sequence: CASSHKQGEGNTIYF. This chain uses TRBV4-2 with TRBJ1-3, with 8 bases fitting TRBD1. Germline V CDR1 and CDR2: LGHNA, YNFKEQ. The CDR3 totals 15 residues. V shed 3 bases, J shed 4 bases, and the junction held 5 bases outside the gene matches.